This T cell receptor beta chain came from a study of monozygotic twins with inflammatory bowel disease. Study-wide points: Support was lacking for any single strong IBD-associated signal or clonotype. No repertoire similarity difference was seen between concordant and discordant twins; power was possibly limited.

The CDR3 totals 12 residues. Germline values: CDR1 SGHDT, CDR2 YYEEEE. A word on this clonotype: Its antigen is currently unknown.

Eight distinct reactions (per sample) were used to make the cDNA. After re-calling the 5' RACE reads, TCRdb lists one entry per CDR3 protein, DNA absent. The sample holds some 89,000 distinct CDR3 sequences. The specimen was blood. The chain joins TRBV5-6 to TRBJ2-7; with no DNA, the TCRdb D assignment of TRBD1 cannot be verified. This clonotype was sampled from a human donor with ulcerative colitis or Crohn's disease, or a healthy co-twin of an affected twin (not recorded which). The CDR3 is CASSRDRYEQYF. Full variable domain (remainder filled in from reference TRBV5-6 and TRBJ2-7): DAGVTQSPTHLIKTRGQQVTLRCSPKSGHDTVSWYQQALGQGPQFIFQYYEEEERQRGNFPDRFSGHQFPNYSSELNVNALLLGDSALYLCASSRDRYEQYFGPGTRLTVT.